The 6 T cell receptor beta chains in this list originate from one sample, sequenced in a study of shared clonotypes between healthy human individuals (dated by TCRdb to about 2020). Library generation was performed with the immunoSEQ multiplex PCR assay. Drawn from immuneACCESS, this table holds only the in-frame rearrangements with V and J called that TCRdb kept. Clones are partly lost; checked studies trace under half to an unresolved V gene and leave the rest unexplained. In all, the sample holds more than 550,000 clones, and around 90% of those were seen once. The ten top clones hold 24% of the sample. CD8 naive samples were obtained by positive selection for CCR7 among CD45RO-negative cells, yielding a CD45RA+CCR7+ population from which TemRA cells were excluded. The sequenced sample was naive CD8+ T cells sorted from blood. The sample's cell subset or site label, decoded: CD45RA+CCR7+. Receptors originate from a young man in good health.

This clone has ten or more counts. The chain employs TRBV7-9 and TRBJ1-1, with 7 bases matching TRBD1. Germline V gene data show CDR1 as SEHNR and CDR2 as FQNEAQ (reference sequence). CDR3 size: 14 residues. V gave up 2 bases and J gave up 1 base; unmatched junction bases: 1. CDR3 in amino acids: CASSLWTGNTEAFF. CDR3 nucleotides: TGTGCCAGCAGCTTATGGACAGGGAACACTGAAGCTTTCTTT.

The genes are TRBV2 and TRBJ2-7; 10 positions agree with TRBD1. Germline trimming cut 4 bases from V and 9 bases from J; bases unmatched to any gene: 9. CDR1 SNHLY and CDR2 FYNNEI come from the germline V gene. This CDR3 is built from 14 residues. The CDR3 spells CASSGGTGDHLQYF. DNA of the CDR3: TGTGCCAGCAGTGGAGGGACAGGGGATCACCTGCAGTACTTC.

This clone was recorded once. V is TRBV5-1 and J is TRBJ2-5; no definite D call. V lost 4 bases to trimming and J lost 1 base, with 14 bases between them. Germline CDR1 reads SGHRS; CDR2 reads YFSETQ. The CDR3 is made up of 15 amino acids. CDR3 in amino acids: CASSGYGGTQETQYF. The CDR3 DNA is TGCGCCAGCAGCGGCTATGGCGGCACCCAAGAGACCCAGTACTTC. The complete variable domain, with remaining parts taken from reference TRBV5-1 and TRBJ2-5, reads KAGVTQTPRYLIKTRGQQVTLSCSPISGHRSVSWYQQTPGQGLQFLFEYFSETQRNKGNFPGRFSGRQFSNSRSEMNVSTLELGDSALYLCASSGYGGTQETQYFGPGTRLLVL.

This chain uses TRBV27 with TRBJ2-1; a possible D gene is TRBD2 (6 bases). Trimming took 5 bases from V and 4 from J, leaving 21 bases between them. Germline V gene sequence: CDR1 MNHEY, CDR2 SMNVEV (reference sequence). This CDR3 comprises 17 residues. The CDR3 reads CASSPPPWREGYNEQFF. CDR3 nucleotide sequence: TGTGCCAGCAGTCCCCCCCCGTGGCGGGAAGGGTACAATGAGCAGTTCTTC.

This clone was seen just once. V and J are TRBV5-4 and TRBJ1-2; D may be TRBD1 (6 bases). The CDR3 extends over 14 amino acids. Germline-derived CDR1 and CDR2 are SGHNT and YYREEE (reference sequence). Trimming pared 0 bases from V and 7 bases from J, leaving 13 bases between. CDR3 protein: CASSLVGGGAGYTF. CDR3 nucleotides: TGTGCCAGCAGCTTGGTGGGCGGGGGGGCTGGCTACACCTTC.

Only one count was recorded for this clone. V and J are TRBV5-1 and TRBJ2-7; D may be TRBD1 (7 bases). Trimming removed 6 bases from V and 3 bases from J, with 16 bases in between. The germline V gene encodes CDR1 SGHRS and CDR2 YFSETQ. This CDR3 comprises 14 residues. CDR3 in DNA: TGCGCCAGCACAATGACAGGGACTGTCTACGAGCAGTACTTC. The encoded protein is CASTMTGTVYEQYF.